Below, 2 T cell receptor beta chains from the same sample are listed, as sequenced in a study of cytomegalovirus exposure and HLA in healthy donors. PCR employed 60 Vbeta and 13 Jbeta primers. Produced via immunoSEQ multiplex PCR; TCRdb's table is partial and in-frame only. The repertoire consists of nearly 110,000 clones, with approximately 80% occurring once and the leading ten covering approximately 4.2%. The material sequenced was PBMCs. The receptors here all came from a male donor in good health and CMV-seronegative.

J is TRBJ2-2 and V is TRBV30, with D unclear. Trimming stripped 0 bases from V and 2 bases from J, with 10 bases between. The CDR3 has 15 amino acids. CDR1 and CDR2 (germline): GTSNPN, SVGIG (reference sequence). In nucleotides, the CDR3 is TGTGCCTGGAGTGTACGAGACTTAAACACCGGGGAGCTGTTTTTT. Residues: CAWSVRDLNTGELFF.

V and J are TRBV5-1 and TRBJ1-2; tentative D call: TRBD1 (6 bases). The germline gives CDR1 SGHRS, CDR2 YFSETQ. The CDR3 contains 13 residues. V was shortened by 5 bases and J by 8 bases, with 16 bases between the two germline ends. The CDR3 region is CASSYQGSLGYTF. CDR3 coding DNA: TGCGCCAGCAGTTATCAGGGGAGTCTGGGCTACACCTTC.